The clone carrying this T cell receptor beta chain was recorded a few times. CDR3 size: 16 residues. The germline CDR1 and CDR2 sequences are MDHEN and SYDVKM. V lost 5 bases, J lost 5 bases, and 18 bases lay in between. Original methodology: Reference gene primers were amplified, and this amplification served to estimate nucleated cell counts. Clones were read by immunoSEQ multiplex PCR, and TCRdb kept only the in-frame ones, dropping some. V and J calls and clone size follow that table, whereas D and trimming were derived from the DNA. This sample carries about 130,000 clones, about 85% of them seen once, and the ten largest clones take roughly 9%. The data were obtained in a study of blood T cell repertoires in COVID-19. Study information: Collection of acute and convalescent COVID-19 samples took place in the United States, Italy and Spain. In each case, the material was cDNA or gDNA derived from T cells, B-cell-depleted T cells, or PBMCs.

Sequenced sample: peripheral blood. The clonotype originates from a man aged 40-49 years with active or convalescent COVID-19. The V and J genes are TRBV28 and TRBJ2-2; tentative D call: TRBD2 (7 bases). CDR3 sequence: CASSGGRGGGTGELFF. The CDR3 coding sequence is TGTGCCAGCAGTGGGGGACGCGGGGGCGGAACCGGGGAGCTGTTTTTT.